This entry is about one TCR beta chain. Its antigen is unidentified. A multiplex PCR was run with 60 Vbeta primers and 13 Jbeta primers. The data were produced by immunoSEQ multiplex PCR, yet TCRdb's version contains in-frame clones alone and is incomplete. This sample has about 190,000 clones, with over 60% found just once. The CDR3 sequence is 13 residues long. Trimming took 2 bases from V and 6 from J, leaving 14 bases between them. Per germline, CDR1 SQVTM and CDR2 ANQGSEA. The data belong to a study of cytomegalovirus exposure and HLA in healthy donors. Study overall: HLA-typed donors were the source of around 87 million unique TCRs, which an early data release held. General study points: Researchers reported from a later analysis that most CMV-associated TCR beta chains appeared HLA-restricted. The analysis excluded some indistinguishable V segments, including TRBV6-2 and TRBV6-3. Clonal expansion was found to be greater in HLA-associated TCR beta chains than in equally common others in a later analysis.

The sequenced sample consisted of PBMCs. This clonotype was obtained from a man aged 25-45 years in good health and CMV-seropositive. The V call is TRBV29-1, the J call TRBJ2-7; tentatively, D is TRBD2 (6 bases). Written as DNA, the CDR3 is TGCAGCGTTGAATTCTGGAGGGGTGGCGAGCAGTACTTC. This codes for CSVEFWRGGEQYF.